This T cell receptor (beta chain) was sequenced during a study of shared clonotypes between healthy human individuals (dated by TCRdb to 2018 to 2020). Regarding the research as a whole: Two women and a few men aged 18 to 49 years were included in the cohort. To estimate repertoire size and how much clonotype sharing occurs between individuals, the study deeply sequenced the blood TCR repertoires of five or six healthy adults. Libraries were prepared and TCR repertoires were sequenced by different laboratories using diverse techniques, in order to increase sequencing depth and limit assay-specific biases. Leukapheresis yielded between about 0.8 and 8.9 billion PBMCs per donor.

Here is what the overall study found, with its caveats: The small number of donors limited the genetic and exposure-history diversity represented. Sampling was limited to blood, and TCR repertoires in tissue likely differ from TCR repertoires in blood. Based on pairwise subsampling, the degree of clonotype sharing among donors was expected to be affected by sequencing depth.

Comment on this clone: Its antigen is not yet known. Within one base of it there is no much larger clone, and no base qualities were kept.

Using the deep immunoSEQ assay, multiplex PCR amplified TCR CDR3 regions from genomic DNA. For each cell subset, the extracted genomic DNA was distributed evenly across all wells of several immunoSEQ 96-well plates, and each plate served as one replicate. For unsorted PBMC, about 270 ng of genomic DNA, equivalent to about 32,000 T cell genomes, went into each replicate PCR. Ten immunoSEQ deep assay plates were used to sequence the unsorted PBMC genomic DNA. Purified libraries were measured with a Qubit 3.0 fluorometer, size-checked on a Bioanalyzer 2100, and measured again with the KAPA Library Quantification kit. Every immunoSEQ 96-well plate was sequenced on a separate single-read 150-cycle Illumina NextSeq 550 flow cell. In the paper's pipeline: Because the immunoSEQ output included only junctional sequences and no quality scores, the filtering could not be the same as the filtering used for full-length reads. To assign V/J genes and CDR3, sequences were annotated against IMGT germline references using PyIR, a Python wrapper for IgBLAST v1.9. Reads were filtered out if the reads had weak V/J assignments (E-value above 1e-6), no CDR3, stop codons, out-of-frame junctions, or ambiguous translated residues. V3J clonotypes were defined by identical inferred V gene, J gene, and CDR3 amino acid sequence. To compute the percentage overlap between repertoires, the number of shared unique clonotypes was divided by the size of the smaller repertoire. Repertoire richness was assessed with RTK rarefaction, the Chao1 estimator, and Recon v2.1 estimates of unobserved clonotypes. TCRdb took this table from immuneACCESS and kept in-frame rearrangements with V and J called. Such tables lack part of the clones; where checked against another copy, unresolved V genes explain under half of the gap, and the rest is unexplained. V, J and clone size are those of that table, while D and trimming were read from the DNA. Across this sample there are around 530,000 clones, with around 81% seen only once. The ten biggest clones cover 12% of the sample.

Healthy HIV-negative adults with no recently reported acute infections or vaccinations were included as donors. Every donor was a Caucasian adult residing in Nashville, Tennessee, USA. For unsorted samples, 70 million to 95 million PBMCs were counted, and genomic DNA was extracted using the QIAamp DNA Blood Mini kit. Blood was collected by leukapheresis, and PBMCs were isolated by Ficoll-Histopaque density gradient centrifugation and then cryopreserved in liquid nitrogen vapor phase. The TCR originated in a middle-aged woman in good health. Some clones in this sample may be carry-over from other donors' samples. The material sequenced was PBMCs.

The sequenced DNA is TGTGCCAGTAGTATAGAGTGGGGGGAAGCCTACGAGCAGTACTTC. Its protein product is CASSIEWGEAYEQYF. The sequence joins TRBV19 to TRBJ2-7; 6 matching bases give a weak D call of TRBD2. The CDR3 goes from the cysteine to the phenylalanine over 15 residues. Solely the CDR3 DNA is kept, with 45 bases framed from the first base. The trim is 0 bases for V and 2 bases for J, with a gap of 11 bases between the germline ends. Via the germline V gene (reference sequence), CDR1 is LNHDA and CDR2 SQIVND. Reference TRBV19 and TRBJ2-7 genes cover what lies past the CDR3, so the full variable domain is DGGITQSPKYLFRKEGQNVTLSCEQNLNHDAMYWYRQDPGQGLRLIYYSQIVNDFQKGDIAEGYSVSREKKESFPLTVTSAQKNPTAFYLCASSIEWGEAYEQYFGPGTRLTVT.